These 8 T cell receptor beta chains were all obtained from the same sample, sequenced in a study of identical twins. TCRdb called the 5' RACE reads again in MiXCR, with one record for every CDR3 protein. The sample has around 490,000 distinct CDR3 sequences, roughly an eighth seen once; the top ten hold approximately 0.9%. This sample was shared with a second study, whose subject was yellow fever vaccine responses in identical twins.

Input material: CD4+ T cells sorted from blood. The receptors were sampled from a woman in her late teens or twenties in good health.

In this sample, this clonotype turned up a few times. The chain combines TRBV2 with TRBJ2-7; D may be TRBD1 (6 bases). V lost 8 bases, J lost 4 bases, and 21 bases lay in between. The CDR3 covers 15 residues. CDR1 and CDR2 from the germline V gene are SNHLY and FYNNEI. The CDR3 DNA reads as TGTGCCAGCCATTCTCGCAGGGGCGTGGGGTACGAGCAGTACTTC. Protein: CASHSRRGVGYEQYF.

This clonotype has just a few counts. The chain recombines TRBV12-3 or TRBV12-4 with TRBJ2-1, with D uncertain. The V and J ends lost 1 base and 3 bases respectively, with 7 bases between them. The CDR3 sequence is 14 residues long. CDR3 amino acids: CASSLGPFYNEQFF. The CDR3 nucleotides read TGTGCCAGCAGTTTAGGGCCCTTCTACAATGAGCAGTTCTTC.

This clonotype showed up just a few times. The chain is built from TRBV7-6 and TRBJ2-3; 9 bases agree with TRBD2. The germline V gene encodes CDR1 SGHVS and CDR2 FNYEAQ. CDR3 length equals 15 residues. The trim removed 5 bases at V and 2 bases at J, leaving 5 bases unmatched. CDR3 loop: CASSPRTSVTDTQYF. The CDR3, as DNA: TGTGCCAGCAGCCCTAGGACTAGCGTCACAGATACGCAGTATTTT.

This clonotype has a handful of counts. CDR3 coding DNA: TGTGCCAGCAGCCAAGGACCCCCCCACGAGCAGTACTTC. It yields the protein CASSQGPPHEQYF. The chain recombines TRBV3-1 with TRBJ2-7; D is uncertain. The ends were cut back, 1 base at V and 5 bases at J, with 9 bases in the middle. The CDR3 is 13 residues long. Germline-derived CDR1 and CDR2 are LGHDT and YNNKEL (reference sequence).

The rearrangement joins TRBV4-2 to TRBJ1-1, with D uncertain. The CDR3 length is 13 residues. Trimming took 4 bases from V and 11 from J, leaving 17 bases between them. CDR1 is LGHNA, CDR2 YNFKEQ, per germline. CDR3 loop: CASSRDRVSHAFF. CDR3 nucleotides: TGTGCCAGCAGCCGAGACCGGGTCAGCCATGCTTTCTTT.

This clonotype was found a few times. The rearrangement uses TRBV6-5 and TRBJ1-5; no firm D call. Germline assignment: CDR1 MNHEY and CDR2 SVGAGI. Trimming stripped 2 bases from V and 3 bases from J, with 8 bases between. CDR3 size: 14 residues. CDR3 DNA: TGTGCCAGCAGTTACGCGGCGCCCAATCAGCCCCAGCATTTT. Its translation: CASSYAAPNQPQHF.

In its sample, this clonotype was seen a few times. CDR3 sequence (DNA): TGTGCCAGCAGTTACTCGAGTCAGGGAGGATACGAGCAGTACTTC. Residues: CASSYSSQGGYEQYF. The chain carries TRBV6-2 or TRBV6-3 and TRBJ2-7; maybe TRBD2 (6 bases). V lost 0 bases, J lost 4 bases, and 13 bases lay in between. This CDR3 contains 15 residues. Germline lookup yields CDR1 MNHEY and CDR2 SVGEGT.

This rearrangement joins TRBV6-5 to TRBJ2-1; tentatively, D is TRBD1 (6 bases). CDR1 and CDR2 from the germline V gene are MNHEY and SVGAGI. V lost 0 bases to trimming and J lost 6 bases, with 15 bases between them. CDR3 length equals 16 residues. The chain's CDR3 is CASSYSQGFLGNEQFF. The CDR3 nucleotides are TGTGCCAGCAGTTACTCACAGGGTTTCCTGGGCAATGAGCAGTTCTTC.